These 31 T cell receptor beta chains were sequenced from one sample in a study of CD8+ T cells in alopecia areata. Sequencing templates came from extracted RNA that was reverse transcribed into cDNA. Here immunoSEQ multiplex PCR was the method, and the copy in TCRdb shows in-frame clones only, minus some. The profile shows roughly 220,000 clones, 35% to 40% of them singletons. Documented treatment: oral pan-JAK inhibitor, 5-10 mg twice daily. The input for sequencing was CD4+ T cells sorted from blood, taken around week 31, from a patient treated with tofacitinib. Receptors originate from a human donor with alopecia areata.

J is TRBJ2-1 and V is TRBV5-5, with TRBD2 identical over 8 bases. The ends lost 7 bases at V and 5 bases at J; junction bases unmatched: 5. Germline V lookup: CDR1 SGHKS, CDR2 YYEKEE (reference sequence). The CDR3 spans 13 residues. CDR3 sequence reads: CASARRGDNEQFF. The CDR3 nucleotides are TGTGCCAGCGCGAGGCGGGGGGACAATGAGCAGTTCTTC.

This rearrangement joins TRBV30 to TRBJ2-3; TRBD1 aligns across 8 bases. Trimming at V came to 3 bases and at J to 3 bases, leaving 8 bases not matched to a gene. This CDR3 is built from 15 residues. CDR1 is GTSNPN, CDR2 SVGIG, per germline (reference sequence). Written as DNA, the CDR3 is TGTGCCTGGAGGGGTGGACAGGGAAGTACAGATACGCAGTATTTT. Translating it yields CAWRGGQGSTDTQYF.

The chain combines TRBV15 with TRBJ1-2, with D unresolved. CDR3 size: 17 residues. The germline V and J ends were trimmed by 0 bases and 2 bases, with 16 bases remaining between them. Germline CDR1 and CDR2: LNHNV and YYDKDF (reference sequence). Here the CDR3 reads CATSRDLSVQVNYGYTF. The CDR3 bases are TGTGCCACCAGCAGAGATCTGAGCGTGCAGGTCAACTATGGCTACACCTTC.

This chain's CDR3 is CASRGLAGLNEQFF. CDR3 bases: TGTGCCAGCAGGGGACTAGCGGGTCTCAATGAGCAGTTCTTC. The chain is built from TRBV6-1 and TRBJ2-1; TRBD2 agrees at 12 bases. Trimming at V came to 6 bases and at J to 6 bases, leaving 3 bases not matched to a gene. This CDR3 has 14 amino acids. Per the germline V gene, CDR1 is MNHNS and CDR2 is SASEGT.

This clone was picked up a small number of times. The rearrangement links TRBV6-6 to TRBJ2-3, with no clear D. Trimming shortened V by 5 bases and J by 3 bases, and 9 bases separated the two germline ends. The CDR3 covers 13 residues. Germline-derived CDR1 and CDR2 are MNHNY and SVGAGI (reference sequence). CDR3 residues: CASSQPMTDTQYF. CDR3 in DNA: TGTGCCAGCAGTCAACCGATGACAGATACGCAGTATTTT.

The rearrangement joins TRBV27 to TRBJ1-6, with TRBD1 matching over 7 bases. Trimming cost V 7 bases and J 5 bases; bases outside gene matches: 5. The germline CDR1 and CDR2 sequences are MNHEY and SMNVEV (reference sequence). The length of the CDR3 is 14 residues. CDR3 DNA sequence: TGTGCCAGCACTTCCAGGGGGAATAATTCACCCCTCCACTTT. Translation: CASTSRGNNSPLHF.

This clone was seen repeatedly, ten times or more. This chain links TRBV18 with TRBJ2-1; TRBD2 matches 10 bases. CDR3 length: 16 residues. Germline V CDR1 and CDR2: KGHSH, LQKENI. The V gene end was trimmed by 3 bases and the J gene end by 7 bases; junction bases not matched to a gene: 9. The CDR3 DNA reads as TGTGCCAGCTCACCCCCCCGAGCGGGAGGGTTAAATGAGCAGTTCTTC. Translation: CASSPPRAGGLNEQFF.

This rearrangement joins TRBV6-5 to TRBJ2-7, with D unresolved. CDR3 length: 15 amino acids. The V end lost 0 bases, the J end lost 3 bases, and 12 bases lay between the germline ends. The V gene's germline CDR1 is MNHEY and CDR2 SVGAGI. The CDR3 is CASSYSPQTHYEQYF. CDR3 DNA sequence: TGTGCCAGCAGTTACTCCCCACAGACCCACTACGAGCAGTACTTC.

This clone was picked up a small number of times. The CDR3 bases are TGCGCCAGCAGTCAATATCGGACAGAGATTTACGAGCAGTACTTC. It yields the protein CASSQYRTEIYEQYF. The chain combines TRBV23-1 with TRBJ2-7; tentatively, D is TRBD1 (6 bases). TRBV23-1 carries the ORF label, with uncertain function. The ends were cut back, 1 base at V and 4 bases at J, with 14 bases in the middle. This CDR3 comprises 15 residues.

In this sample, this clone turned up a few times. This chain joins TRBV30 and TRBJ2-7; 14 nucleotides match TRBD2. J was trimmed by 3 bases and V by 8 bases; bases with no gene match: 0. Germline lookup yields CDR1 GTSNPN and CDR2 SVGIG (reference sequence). The CDR3 sequence is 12 residues long. For the CDR3, the DNA is TGTGCCGGGACTAGCGGGAGCTACGAGCAGTACTTC. Protein product: CAGTSGSYEQYF.

The chain combines TRBV6-1 with TRBJ2-6; D not resolved. CDR1 and CDR2 from the germline V gene are MNHNS and SASEGT. The CDR3 has 13 amino acids. Trimming left V 6 bases short and J 3 bases short, with 6 bases between. CDR3 DNA: TGTGCCAGCAGACTTGTTGGGGCCAACGTCCTGACTTTC. Protein product: CASRLVGANVLTF.

This rearrangement joins TRBV30 to TRBJ1-1; D might be TRBD1 (5 bases). In germline, CDR1 is GTSNPN, CDR2 SVGIG (reference sequence). The length of the CDR3 is 12 residues. Trimming shortened V by 0 bases and J by 8 bases, and 10 bases separated the two germline ends. The CDR3 sequence: CAWSVLGGEAFF. In DNA form, the CDR3 reads TGTGCCTGGAGTGTACTCGGGGGAGAAGCTTTCTTT.

The chain uses TRBV7-9 and TRBJ1-5, with unresolved D. In germline, CDR1 is SEHNR, CDR2 FQNEAQ (reference sequence). V shed 5 bases and J shed 4 bases, with 6 bases lying between them. This CDR3 is 12 amino acids long. DNA of the CDR3: TGTGCCAGCAGCCTTACGAATCAGCCCCAGCATTTT. Translated, it gives CASSLTNQPQHF.

The chain has TRBV9 and TRBJ2-7, with D uncertain. Trimming took off 0 bases at V and 4 bases at J, with 14 bases between the two ends. The CDR3 runs 15 residues. Germline V gives CDR1 SGDLS, CDR2 YYNGEE. The CDR3 coding sequence is TGTGCCAGCAGCGTAGTCGGCCCAACCCAGTACGAGCAGTACTTC. Amino acid sequence: CASSVVGPTQYEQYF. Full variable domain (remainder filled in from reference TRBV9 and TRBJ2-7): DSGVTQTPKHLITATGQRVTLRCSPRSGDLSVYWYQQSLDQGLQFLIQYYNGEERAKGNILERFSAQQFPDLHSELNLSSLELGDSALYFCASSVVGPTQYEQYFGPGTRLTVT.

The rearrangement joins TRBV6-5 to TRBJ2-3; TRBD2 agrees at 10 bases. In germline, CDR1 is MNHEY, CDR2 SVGAGI. J was trimmed by 3 bases and V by 4 bases; bases with no gene match: 4. The length of the CDR3 is 15 residues. In DNA, the CDR3 is TGTGCCAGCAGTTTCAGCGGGAGGGCGACAGATACGCAGTATTTT. Its translation: CASSFSGRATDTQYF.

A few counts support this clone. The J gene is TRBJ2-7, the V gene TRBV7-9; TRBD1 or TRBD2 may be the D gene (5 bases each). This CDR3 region has 14 residues. Germline CDR1 SEHNR, CDR2 FQNEAQ (reference sequence). V shed 5 bases and J shed 3 bases, with 14 bases lying between them. CDR3 bases: TGTGCCAGCAGCGCCCGGGACGGAGGCTACGAGCAGTACTTC. It is translated as CASSARDGGYEQYF.

This clone has only a few counts. This chain uses TRBV4-1 with TRBJ2-5; D is tentatively TRBD1 or TRBD2 (5 bases each). Germline CDR1 reads MGHRA; CDR2 reads YSYEKL. Trimming pared 4 bases from V and 1 base from J, leaving 10 bases between. CDR3 size: 14 residues. The CDR3 sequence is CASSRPGTQETQYF. The CDR3, as DNA: TGCGCCAGCAGCCGCCCCGGGACCCAAGAGACCCAGTACTTC.

This sequence joins TRBV30 and TRBJ1-5; perhaps TRBD1 as D (5 bases). This CDR3 contains 14 residues. The germline V and J ends were trimmed by 4 bases and 4 bases, with 14 bases remaining between them. Germline-derived CDR1 and CDR2 are GTSNPN and SVGIG (reference sequence). The CDR3 loop is CAWNMGGENQPQHF. CDR3 DNA: TGTGCCTGGAACATGGGGGGGGAGAATCAGCCCCAGCATTTT.

This chain joins TRBV7-9 and TRBJ1-1; 7 bases align to TRBD1. V shed 5 bases and J 7 bases; nucleotides not matched to a gene: 13. This CDR3 contains 15 residues. Germline CDR1 reads SEHNR; CDR2 reads FQNEAQ (reference sequence). The CDR3 DNA is TGTGCCAGCAGCCCCCAGGGGGGGAGAGGGGGTGAAGCTTTCTTT. The encoded protein is CASSPQGGRGGEAFF.

This chain joins TRBV5-1 and TRBJ1-1; D gene ambiguous. The CDR3 runs to 14 residues. Trimming left V 5 bases short and J 3 bases short, with 14 bases between. In germline, CDR1 is SGHRS, CDR2 YFSETQ. Written as DNA, the CDR3 is TGCGCCAGCAGTATATTTCCTGTGGACACTGAAGCTTTCTTT. Residues: CASSIFPVDTEAFF.

This chain joins TRBV6-1 and TRBJ1-2; D gene uncertain. Deletions cut 7 bases from V and 1 base from J, with 7 bases between. Germline CDR1 is MNHNS and CDR2 is SASEGT. The CDR3 has 12 amino acids. The CDR3 reads CASTPHNYGYTF. The CDR3 DNA is TGTGCCAGCACTCCCCATAACTATGGCTACACCTTC.

This clone was seen more than once but under ten times. V usage is TRBV29-1 and J usage is TRBJ2-1; D is tentatively TRBD1 or TRBD2 (5 bases each). Germline V gene data show CDR1 as SQVTM and CDR2 as ANQGSEA. V was pared by 1 base and J by 0 bases, with 13 bases between. This CDR3 comprises 16 residues. The CDR3 nucleotides read TGCAGCGTTGAAGGAGGGACGGATAGCTCCTACAATGAGCAGTTCTTC. Its protein product is CSVEGGTDSSYNEQFF.

The rearrangement joins TRBV10-2 to TRBJ2-3, with D perhaps matching TRBD2 (5 bases). The V end was cut by 0 bases, the J end by 1 base, with 14 bases between. CDR1 is WSHSY, CDR2 SAAADI, per germline. The CDR3 loop spans 17 amino acids. CDR3 residues: CASSESVGGPRTDTQYF. The CDR3 region has the DNA TGCGCCAGCAGTGAGTCTGTCGGCGGGCCCCGCACAGATACGCAGTATTTT.

This clone was detected only a few times. The chain is built from TRBV11-1 and TRBJ1-1, with D unclear. The CDR3 consists of 11 residues. The germline V gene encodes CDR1 SGHAT and CDR2 FQDESV (reference sequence). Trimming took 8 bases from V and 3 from J, leaving 7 bases between them. In DNA, the CDR3 is TGTGCCAGCCGAAGGGACACTGAAGCTTTCTTT. Translated, it gives CASRRDTEAFF.

The chain carries TRBV30 and TRBJ2-3, with D tentatively TRBD1 (7 bases). Per germline, CDR1 GTSNPN and CDR2 SVGIG (reference sequence). V lost 0 bases and J lost 2, with 12 bases in between. The CDR3 is 15 amino acids. The CDR3 here is CAWSVSGGFTDTQYF. The CDR3 DNA follows: TGTGCCTGGAGTGTTTCAGGGGGGTTCACAGATACGCAGTATTTT.

The chain is built from TRBV9 and TRBJ1-2, with D unresolved. The CDR3 spans 14 residues. Deletions cut 4 bases from V and 11 bases from J, with 21 bases between. The germline V gene has CDR1 SGDLS and CDR2 YYNGEE. In DNA, the CDR3 is TGTGCCAGCAGCCCACCGTCCGAGCCGGTGCGATACACCTTC. It is translated as CASSPPSEPVRYTF.

This clone came up once. J is TRBJ1-5 and V is TRBV25-1, with D perhaps matching TRBD1 (5 bases). CDR1 is MGHDK, CDR2 SYGVNS, per germline. CDR3 length: 14 residues. Trimming removed 4 bases at V and 1 base at J, with 8 bases between. CDR3 coding DNA: TGTGCCAGCAGTGGGGGGGTAAGCAATCAGCCCCAGCATTTT. Its translation is CASSGGVSNQPQHF.

V and J are TRBV19 and TRBJ2-3; unclear D gene. The CDR3 sequence is 15 residues long. The germline V and J ends were trimmed by 5 bases and 0 bases, with 12 bases remaining between them. Germline-derived CDR1 and CDR2 are LNHDA and SQIVND (reference sequence). The CDR3 region has the DNA TGTGCCAGTAGTTTCCCAGGACCCAGCACAGATACGCAGTATTTT. Amino acids: CASSFPGPSTDTQYF.

The gene calls are TRBV27 and TRBJ2-1; maybe TRBD1 (5 bases). The CDR3 consists of 14 residues. V was pared by 2 bases and J by 4 bases, with 9 bases between. Germline V lookup: CDR1 MNHEY, CDR2 SMNVEV (reference sequence). This chain's CDR3 is CASSLRGWYNEQFF. CDR3 in DNA: TGTGCCAGCAGTTTAAGGGGATGGTACAATGAGCAGTTCTTC.

This clone was observed a handful of times. Different DNA sequences within this sample yield the same CDR3. The J gene is TRBJ1-1, the V gene TRBV27; no reliable D call. Germline CDR1 is MNHEY and CDR2 is SMNVEV (reference sequence). The CDR3 has 12 residues. Deletions cut 6 bases from V and 4 bases from J, with 9 bases between. The CDR3 reads CASRDGFTEAFF. The CDR3 DNA follows: TGTGCCAGCAGGGACGGATTCACTGAAGCTTTCTTT.

This chain connects TRBV29-1 to TRBJ1-1; maybe TRBD1 (5 bases). Looked up from germline, CDR1 is SQVTM and CDR2 is ANQGSEA. The CDR3 has 10 residues. Trimming took off 4 bases at V and 8 bases at J, with 8 bases between the two ends. CDR3 DNA: TGCAGCGTTGGGGGCGGCGAAGCTTTCTTT. Translated: CSVGGGEAFF.